These T cell receptor beta chains were read from a single sample in a study of blood T cell repertoires in COVID-19. Method: immunoSEQ multiplex PCR; TCRdb's copy keeps in-frame clones and lacks some. The sample includes around 140,000 clones, around 81% of them seen just once. Sequencing was carried out using peripheral blood. These receptors were taken from an older woman with active or convalescent COVID-19. CDR3s include the opening cysteine and the closing phenylalanine or tryptophan.

j_gene: TRBJ2-1
v_gene: TRBV4-2
CDR3aa: CAVTPGGRVGDEQFF

j_gene: TRBJ2-3
v_gene: TRBV9
CDR3aa: CASSIGGAGADTQYF

j_gene: TRBJ2-1
v_gene: TRBV29-1
CDR3aa: CSVLRGYNEQFF

j_gene: TRBJ1-6
v_gene: TRBV4-2
CDR3aa: CASSPQTGGWSPLHF

j_gene: TRBJ1-6
v_gene: TRBV3-1/TRBV3-2
CDR3aa: CASSQVRTVYNSPLHF

j_gene: TRBJ2-5
v_gene: TRBV18
CDR3aa: CASSGPGTEETQYF

j_gene: TRBJ2-3
v_gene: TRBV4-2
CDR3aa: CASSQADRGATDTQYF

j_gene: TRBJ2-3
v_gene: TRBV11-1
CDR3aa: CASSLARAGVGDTQYF

j_gene: TRBJ2-1
v_gene: TRBV28
CDR3aa: CASRFPSWEGRGVGRENNEQFF

j_gene: TRBJ1-1
v_gene: TRBV4-2
CDR3aa: CASSQVPGGEGIAFF

j_gene: TRBJ2-7
v_gene: TRBV5-6
CDR3aa: CASSLDGSPYEQYF

j_gene: TRBJ1-3
v_gene: TRBV24-1
CDR3aa: CATSEGATGNTIYF

j_gene: TRBJ2-2
v_gene: TRBV10-3
CDR3aa: CAMGRGPGELFF

j_gene: TRBJ2-3
v_gene: TRBV27
CDR3aa: CASSLYLQGFTDTQYF

j_gene: TRBJ2-1
v_gene: TRBV28
CDR3aa: CASSVSGRKYNEQFF

j_gene: TRBJ2-3
v_gene: TRBV9
CDR3aa: CASSVVFAGGPDTQYF

j_gene: TRBJ1-6
v_gene: TRBV27
CDR3aa: CASSFRGAQTNSPLHF

j_gene: TRBJ2-3
v_gene: TRBV27
CDR3aa: CASRDAGDTQYF

j_gene: TRBJ2-1
v_gene: TRBV7-9
CDR3aa: CASSRDSINEQFF

j_gene: TRBJ2-3
v_gene: TRBV7-6
CDR3aa: CASSSRDRITDTQYF

j_gene: TRBJ1-5
v_gene: TRBV5-1
CDR3aa: CATLGSPLGNQPQHF

j_gene: TRBJ1-6
v_gene: TRBV19
CDR3aa: CASSLDREVTPLHF

j_gene: TRBJ1-2
v_gene: TRBV29-1
CDR3aa: CSVTGQGDYTF